Listed below are T cell receptor beta chains from one sample, sequenced in a study of graft-versus-host responses after intestinal transplantation. No antigens are known for them. Here immunoSEQ multiplex PCR was the method, and the copy in TCRdb shows in-frame clones only, minus some. The sample includes about 39,000 clones, roughly 96% of them seen just once. The sequencing here drew on unstimulated CD8+ T cells sorted from spleen or lymph node cells, taken before transplant. The receptor set was obtained from a human donor who was the organ donor for an intestinal transplant. CDR3s include the opening cysteine and the closing phenylalanine or tryptophan. A D gene is named only where the DNA matches it firmly. Where a row states a size, it is once, few, many or the class of an expanded clone; other rows omit it.

size	D	J	V	DNA	CDR3
-	-	TRBJ1-5	TRBV4-1	TGCGCCAGCAGCCCCGGACAGAATAGCAATCAGCCCCAGCATTTT	CASSPGQNSNQPQHF
-	-	TRBJ2-2	TRBV9	TGTGCCAGCAGCGTAGAAGCTGAGTCAGGCAGCCTGTTTTTT	CASSVEAESGSLFF
-	-	TRBJ2-1	TRBV7-7	TGTGCTAGCAGCTCCTGGGACAATGAGCAGTTCTTC	CASSSWDNEQFF
-	TRBD1	TRBJ1-2	TRBV6-5	TGTGCCAGCAGCCCGGGGACAGCCGTAGGCTACACCTTC	CASSPGTAVGYTF
-	TRBD2	TRBJ2-4	TRBV2	TGTGCCAGCAGTGAACTAGCGGGGGGGCCCAAAAACATTCAGTACTTC	CASSELAGGPKNIQYF
-	TRBD2	TRBJ2-1	TRBV4-3	TGCGCCAGCAGCCAAGATACGGGGGGGCCCCACAATGAGCAGTTCTTC	CASSQDTGGPHNEQFF
-	-	TRBJ2-7	TRBV4-2	TGTGCCAGCAGCCAAGTGCCGGACGGGGACCATTACGAGCAGTACTTC	CASSQVPDGDHYEQYF
-	-	TRBJ2-7	TRBV27	TGTGCCAGCAGTTTCACAGGTCCCTACGAGCAGTACTTC	CASSFTGPYEQYF
once	-	TRBJ2-3	TRBV6-6	TGTGCCAGCAGTAGGACAGCTAGCACAGATACGCAGTATTTT	CASSRTASTDTQYF
-	-	TRBJ2-3	TRBV6-5	TGTGCCAGCAGACTACAGGGCTCAGATACGCAGTATTTT	CASRLQGSDTQYF
-	TRBD2	TRBJ2-5	TRBV6-5	TGTGCCAGCACTTGTCCTAGCGGGGCTGAGACCCAGTACTTC	CASTCPSGAETQYF
-	TRBD2	TRBJ2-1	TRBV27	TGTGCCAGCAGTTTAGAAGCGGGGGTTTACAATGAGCAGTTCTTC	CASSLEAGVYNEQFF
once	-	TRBJ1-3	TRBV25-1	TGTGCCAGCAGTGAATATTTCCAGGGCGACCCTCTTGGAAACACCATATATTTT	CASSEYFQGDPLGNTIYF
-	-	TRBJ2-7	TRBV9	TGTGCCAGCAGCCCCGGAAACTACTACGAGCAGTACTTC	CASSPGNYYEQYF
-	TRBD2	TRBJ2-7	TRBV7-6	TGTGCCAGCAGCTCCTTGACTAGCGGGGGGGCTTACGAGCAGTACTTC	CASSSLTSGGAYEQYF
once	-	TRBJ1-5	TRBV28	TGTGCCAGCAGTTTCAGGCTAGGGAGAAGCAATCAGCCCCAGCATTTT	CASSFRLGRSNQPQHF
-	-	TRBJ2-2	TRBV5-1	TGCGCCAGCAGCGTGGACACCGGGGAGCTGTTTTTT	CASSVDTGELFF
-	-	TRBJ1-2	TRBV25-1	TGTGCCAGCAGTGAATCAGCTAACTATGGCTACACCTTC	CASSESANYGYTF
-	-	TRBJ2-7	TRBV13	TGTGCCAGCAGCCTATCCGCCTCGACAGGTGTTCTCTACGAGCAGTACTTC	CASSLSASTGVLYEQYF
-	TRBD1	TRBJ1-1	TRBV7-2	TGTGCCAGCAGCCCAGACAGGGTGAACACTGAAGCTTTCTTT	CASSPDRVNTEAFF
-	TRBD1	TRBJ1-1	TRBV10-2	TGCGCCAGCAGCGGGACAGAGAACACTGAAGCTTTCTTT	CASSGTENTEAFF
once	-	TRBJ2-2	TRBV11-3	TGTGCCAGCAGAAAGGCAGGGATGGGGAACACCGGGGAGCTGTTTTTT	CASRKAGMGNTGELFF
-	TRBD1	TRBJ2-1	TRBV13	TGTGCCAGCAGCTTAGGCCTTAGACAGGGGCCCTACAATGAGCAGTTCTTC	CASSLGLRQGPYNEQFF
-	-	TRBJ1-3	TRBV7-6	TGTGCCAGCAGCTTGGCAGGGAGCTCTGGAAACACCATATATTTT	CASSLAGSSGNTIYF
-	-	TRBJ2-5	TRBV21-1	TGTGCCAGCAGCTTTGACTGGGGGCTAAGCCCGTGCGGAGAGACCCAGTACTTC	CASSFDWGLSPCGETQYF
-	-	TRBJ2-6	TRBV4-3	TGCGCCAGCAGCCAAGGACAAGTTGACCCTGGGGCCAACGTCCTGACTTTC	CASSQGQVDPGANVLTF
-	TRBD1	TRBJ1-2	TRBV5-1	TGCGCCAGCAGTGATCAGGGGGCAGCCACTTACTATGGCTACACCTTC	CASSDQGAATYYGYTF
-	-	TRBJ2-2	TRBV27	TGTGCCAGCAGTTTAAACCCCTGGGCCGGGGAGCTGTTTTTT	CASSLNPWAGELFF
-	-	TRBJ2-3	TRBV4-3	TGCGCCAGCAGCCAAGAGTTAGCAGGGTCAGATACGCAGTATTTT	CASSQELAGSDTQYF
-	-	TRBJ2-7	TRBV9	TGTGCCAGCAGCGTAGTAGGGGCCGATGGAGAGCAGTACTTC	CASSVVGADGEQYF
-	-	TRBJ1-5	TRBV4-1	TGCGCCAGCAGCCAGGACCAGGGAGTAATCAGCCCCCAGCATTTT	CASSQDQGVISPQHF
-	-	TRBJ1-3	TRBV6-1	TGTGCCAGCAGTGACAATACATCGGGGGCGCGTGGAAACACCATATATTTT	CASSDNTSGARGNTIYF
-	TRBD2	TRBJ2-7	TRBV30	TGTGCCGGGGGGGCCTACGAGCAGTACTTC	CAGGAYEQYF
once	TRBD2	TRBJ2-1	TRBV5-1	TGCGCCAGCAGCTTGGAACTAGCGGGGGGGCACAATGAGCAGTTCTTC	CASSLELAGGHNEQFF
-	TRBD1	TRBJ1-2	TRBV27	TGTGCCAGCAGACAGGGGAATAACTATGGCTACACCTTC	CASRQGNNYGYTF
-	TRBD1	TRBJ1-2	TRBV28	TGTGCCAGCAGTCCCCAGGGGACAGGGAACTATGGCTACACCTTC	CASSPQGTGNYGYTF
-	-	TRBJ1-5	TRBV4-3	TGCGCCAGCAGCCAAGGATACAGGGATCAGCCCCAGCATTTT	CASSQGYRDQPQHF
-	-	TRBJ1-2	TRBV30	TGTGCCTGCGCTGGGGGGATCAACTATGGCTACACCTTC	CACAGGINYGYTF
once	-	TRBJ2-7	TRBV7-8	TGTGCCAGCAGCCCTCCAGAGCGGCCCTACGAGCAGTACTTC	CASSPPERPYEQYF
-	-	TRBJ1-2	TRBV5-5	TGTGCCAGCAGCTTGGTATCCAGGGACCACCCCGGAGATACCTTC	CASSLVSRDHPGDTF
once	TRBD1	TRBJ2-5	TRBV4-2	TGTGCCAGCAGCCAAGATCACAGGGGGCCGATGGAGACCCAGTACTTC	CASSQDHRGPMETQYF
-	-	TRBJ1-3	TRBV5-4	TGTGCCAGCACGCGGGAGTCCGCAGACACCATATATTTT	CASTRESADTIYF
-	TRBD1	TRBJ1-1	TRBV7-2	TGTGCCAGCAGCTTAGGTTTTCCCAGGGGGCCGAACACTGAAGCTTTCTTT	CASSLGFPRGPNTEAFF
-	TRBD1	TRBJ2-7	TRBV27	TGTGCCAGCAGTTTGGGTGGGACAGGCCCCTACGAGCAGTACTTC	CASSLGGTGPYEQYF
-	TRBD1	TRBJ2-3	TRBV19	TGTGCCAGTAGTATTTCCCCCGACAGGGTGGGAGATACGCAGTATTTT	CASSISPDRVGDTQYF
-	-	TRBJ2-3	TRBV6-5	TGTGCCAGCAGTTACTCTAGGGACTCCACAGATACGCAGTATTTT	CASSYSRDSTDTQYF